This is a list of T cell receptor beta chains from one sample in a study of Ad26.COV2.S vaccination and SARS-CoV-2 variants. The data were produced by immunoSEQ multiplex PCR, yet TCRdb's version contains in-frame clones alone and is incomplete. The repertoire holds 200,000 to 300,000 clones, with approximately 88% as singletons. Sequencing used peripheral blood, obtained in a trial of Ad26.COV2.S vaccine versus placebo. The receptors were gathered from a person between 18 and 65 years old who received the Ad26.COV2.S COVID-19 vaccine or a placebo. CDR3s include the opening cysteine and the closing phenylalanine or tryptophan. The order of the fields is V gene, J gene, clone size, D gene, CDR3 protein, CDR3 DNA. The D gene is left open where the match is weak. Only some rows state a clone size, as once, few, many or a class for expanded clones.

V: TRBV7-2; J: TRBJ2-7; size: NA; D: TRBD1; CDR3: CASSGTGYTGEQYF; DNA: TGTGCCAGCAGCGGGACAGGATATACAGGGGAGCAGTACTTC
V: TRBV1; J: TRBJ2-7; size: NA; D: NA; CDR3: CTSSEFGEQYF; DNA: TGCACCAGCAGTGAGTTTGGAGAGCAGTACTTC
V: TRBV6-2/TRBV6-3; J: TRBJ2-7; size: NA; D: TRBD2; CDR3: CASSQRGLYHEQYF; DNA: TGTGCCAGCAGCCAACGGGGACTATACCACGAGCAGTACTTC
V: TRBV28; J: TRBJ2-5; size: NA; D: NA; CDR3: CASHTAGAQETQYF; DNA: TGTGCCAGCCACACAGCGGGTGCCCAAGAGACCCAGTACTTC
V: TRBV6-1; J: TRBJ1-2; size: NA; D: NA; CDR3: CASSEVVGDTF; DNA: TGTGCCAGCAGTGAAGTTGTAGGGGATACCTTC
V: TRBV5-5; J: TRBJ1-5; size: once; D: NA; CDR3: CASSLWLGGNQPQHF; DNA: TGTGCCAGCAGCTTGTGGTTAGGGGGTAATCAGCCCCAGCATTTT
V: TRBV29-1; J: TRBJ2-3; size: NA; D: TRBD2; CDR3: CSVVGTSGSSTDTQYF; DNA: TGCAGCGTTGTGGGGACTAGCGGGAGTAGCACAGATACGCAGTATTTT
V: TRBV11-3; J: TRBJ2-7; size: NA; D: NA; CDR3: CASSLGTGTYEQYF; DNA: TGTGCCAGCAGCTTAGGTACGGGAACCTACGAGCAGTACTTC
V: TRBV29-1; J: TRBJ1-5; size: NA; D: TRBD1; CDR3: CSVCSGTGASQPQHF; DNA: TGCAGCGTCTGTTCCGGGACAGGGGCAAGTCAGCCCCAGCATTTT
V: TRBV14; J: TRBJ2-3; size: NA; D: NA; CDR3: CASSRNLGTDTQYF; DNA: TGTGCCAGCAGCCGGAACCTGGGCACAGATACGCAGTATTTT
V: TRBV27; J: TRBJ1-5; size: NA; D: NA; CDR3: CASSYRVGLNQPQHF; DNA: TGTGCCAGCAGTTACAGGGTAGGTCTCAATCAGCCCCAGCATTTT
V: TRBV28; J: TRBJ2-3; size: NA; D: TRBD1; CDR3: CAATGQGTTGTQYF; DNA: TGTGCCGCGACGGGACAGGGTACAACTGGTACGCAGTATTTT
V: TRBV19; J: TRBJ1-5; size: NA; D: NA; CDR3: CASSIDSGYNQPQHF; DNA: TGTGCCAGTAGTATAGACAGCGGATACAATCAGCCCCAGCATTTT
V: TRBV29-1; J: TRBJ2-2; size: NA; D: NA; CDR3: CSVKDTGELFF; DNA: TGCAGCGTTAAGGACACCGGGGAGCTGTTTTTT
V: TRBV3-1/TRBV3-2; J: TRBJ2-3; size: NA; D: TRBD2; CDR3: CASTSVSGRTSTDTQYF; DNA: TGTGCCAGCACCTCAGTGAGCGGGAGAACTAGCACAGATACGCAGTATTTT
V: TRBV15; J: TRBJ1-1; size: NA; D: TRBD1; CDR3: CATSRDPGGNTEAFF; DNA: TGTGCCACCAGCAGAGATCCAGGGGGGAACACTGAAGCTTTCTTT
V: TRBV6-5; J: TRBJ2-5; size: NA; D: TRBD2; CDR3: CASSYGLAGLLGDQYF; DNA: TGTGCCAGCAGTTACGGGCTAGCGGGGCTCCTCGGGGACCAGTACTTC
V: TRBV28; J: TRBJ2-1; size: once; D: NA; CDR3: CASSDFYNEQFF; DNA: TGTGCCAGCAGCGACTTCTACAATGAGCAGTTCTTC
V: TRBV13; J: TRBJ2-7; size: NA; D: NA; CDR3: CASSLEAGQGTEQYF; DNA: TGTGCCAGCAGCTTAGAGGCGGGCCAAGGAACGGAGCAGTACTTC
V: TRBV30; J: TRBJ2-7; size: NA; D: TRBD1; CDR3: CAWSVGQAPFYEQYF; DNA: TGTGCCTGGAGTGTAGGACAGGCGCCCTTCTACGAGCAGTACTTC
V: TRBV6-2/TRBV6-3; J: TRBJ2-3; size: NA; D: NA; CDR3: CASSYQGSTDTQYF; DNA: TGTGCCAGCAGTTACCAGGGTAGCACAGATACGCAGTATTTT
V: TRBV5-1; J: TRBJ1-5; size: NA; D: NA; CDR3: CASSRGGGNQPQHF; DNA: TGCGCCAGCAGCCGGGGAGGGGGCAATCAGCCCCAGCATTTT
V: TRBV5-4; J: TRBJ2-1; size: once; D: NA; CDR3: CASSPGFNNEQFF; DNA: TGTGCCAGCAGCCCCGGATTCAACAATGAGCAGTTCTTC
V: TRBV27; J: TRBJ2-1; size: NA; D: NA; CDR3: CASSPRAGNEQFF; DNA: TGTGCCAGCAGTCCGCGGGCGGGCAATGAGCAGTTCTTC
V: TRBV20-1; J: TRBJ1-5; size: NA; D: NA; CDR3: CSASGQTYSNQPQHF; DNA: TGCAGTGCAAGTGGCCAGACTTATAGCAATCAGCCCCAGCATTTT
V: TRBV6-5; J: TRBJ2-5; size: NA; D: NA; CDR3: CASSTRTVYQETQYF; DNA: TGTGCCAGCAGTACCCGGACAGTGTACCAAGAGACCCAGTACTTC